Here is one T cell receptor (beta chain) with its context. TCRdb keeps only in-frame clones here, not all; method: immunoSEQ multiplex PCR. This sample has 95,000 to 110,000 clones, with approximately 90% found just once. The record originates from a study of T cell responses to AZD1222 COVID-19 vaccine. Germline lookup yields CDR1 SGHDT and CDR2 YYEEEE. The trim removed 6 bases at V and 9 bases at J, leaving 6 bases unmatched. There are 13 residues in the CDR3. The sample consisted of peripheral blood, taken on day 0 of AZD1222 vaccination. This rearrangement joins TRBV5-6 to TRBJ1-6; 7 bases line up with TRBD1. The source of this sequence is an adult in good health. As DNA, the CDR3 is TGTGCCAGCACTGGACAGGACCTTTCACCCCTCCACTTT. Its translation is CASTGQDLSPLHF.